Each of the 21 T cell receptor beta chains below was sequenced from the same sample in a study of cytotoxic CD8 clonotypes in ibrutinib-treated CLL. Sequencing used immunoSEQ multiplex PCR; TCRdb keeps in-frame clones, though not all of them. The sample records about 120,000 clones, 58% being singletons. This material consisted of PBMCs, taken after 24 months of ibrutinib treatment. The receptors originated from a human donor with chronic lymphocytic leukemia.

V gene TRBV14 combines with J gene TRBJ1-2; D perhaps matches TRBD1 (6 bases). Deletions cut 4 bases from V and 4 bases from J, with 13 bases between. The length of the CDR3 is 14 residues. Per the germline V gene, CDR1 is SGHDN and CDR2 is FVKESK. The CDR3 sequence is CASSPRTAIYGYTF. The CDR3 DNA sequence: TGTGCCAGCAGCCCCAGGACAGCCATCTATGGCTACACCTTC.

The chain uses TRBV5-1 and TRBJ2-5; no definite D call. Germline CDR1 is SGHRS and CDR2 is YFSETQ. V lost 4 bases, J lost 5 bases, and 9 bases lay in between. This CDR3 is built from 12 residues. The DNA for the CDR3 is TGCGCCAGCAGCCCGAGTGGGGAGACCCAGTACTTC. It yields the protein CASSPSGETQYF.

Only a few counts were recorded for this clone. The chain combines TRBV11-3 with TRBJ1-4; D is unclear. Trimming pared 7 bases from V and 3 bases from J, leaving 9 bases between. The CDR3 consists of 13 residues. Germline CDR1 reads SGHNT; CDR2 reads YENEEA. The CDR3 DNA reads TGTGCCAGCACTTACACGGCTAATGAAAAACTGTTTTTT. It translates to CASTYTANEKLFF.

CDR3 sequence reads: CASSPRAGETQYF. The CDR3 coding sequence is TGTGCCAGTAGCCCCCGGGCAGGGGAGACCCAGTACTTC. The chain couples TRBV19 to TRBJ2-5; a weak D match, TRBD1 (5 bases). The CDR3 totals 13 residues. CDR1 LNHDA and CDR2 SQIVND come from the germline V gene (reference sequence). V was clipped by 6 bases and J by 5 bases, with 13 bases between them. The full variable domain, rest sourced from reference TRBV19 and TRBJ2-5, is DGGITQSPKYLFRKEGQNVTLSCEQNLNHDAMYWYRQDPGQGLRLIYYSQIVNDFQKGDIAEGYSVSREKKESFPLTVTSAQKNPTAFYLCASSPRAGETQYFGPGTRLLVL.

This clone appeared a few times. J is TRBJ1-1 and V is TRBV5-1; D remains unclear. Germline lookup yields CDR1 SGHRS and CDR2 YFSETQ. Trimming took off 3 bases at V and 5 bases at J, with 5 bases between the two ends. The CDR3 contains 11 residues. In nucleotides, the CDR3 is TGCGCCAGCAGCTCGGAAACTGAAGCTTTCTTT. Translating gives CASSSETEAFF.

This clone was seen many times. The chain has TRBV18 and TRBJ1-2; 10 bases are shared with TRBD1. The CDR3 consists of 14 residues. After removal of 6 bases from V and 8 bases from J, the junction contained 9 bases not matched to a gene. CDR1 KGHSH and CDR2 LQKENI come from the germline V gene. CDR3 sequence: CASSLSGTGDGYTF. As DNA, the CDR3 is TGTGCCAGCTCCCTATCTGGGACAGGGGACGGCTACACCTTC.

V gene TRBV6-1 combines with J gene TRBJ2-2; 7 bases align to TRBD2. The CDR3 covers 13 residues. The ends lost 4 bases at V and 6 bases at J; junction bases unmatched: 2. The V gene's germline CDR1 is MNHNS and CDR2 SASEGT. The CDR3 nucleotides are TGTGCCAGCAGTGGGACTAGATCCGGGGAGCTGTTTTTT. This translates into CASSGTRSGELFF.

The gene calls are TRBV27 and TRBJ2-7, with 7 bases identical to TRBD2. The CDR3 contains 14 residues. V trimming: 10 bases; J trimming: 0 bases; junction bases outside the gene matches: 9. CDR1 is MNHEY, CDR2 SMNVEV, per germline (reference sequence). DNA of the CDR3: TGTGCCAACCCAACCGGGGAGGGCTCCTACGAGCAGTACTTC. This sequence encodes CANPTGEGSYEQYF.

The chain links TRBV2 to TRBJ1-5; D not resolved. From germline, CDR1 is SNHLY and CDR2 FYNNEI. V lost 7 bases and J lost 6, with 16 bases in between. CDR3 size: 14 residues. This CDR3 is CASTVAPDGQPQHF. DNA of the CDR3: TGTGCCAGCACCGTGGCCCCGGACGGTCAGCCCCAGCATTTT.

This clone was counted only a few times. This chain joins TRBV6-5 and TRBJ2-3; D perhaps matches TRBD2 (5 bases). The CDR3 sequence is 14 residues long. The V gene's germline CDR1 is MNHEY and CDR2 SVGAGI. Trimming took 2 bases from V and 2 from J, leaving 8 bases between them. The CDR3 sequence: CASSYVRDTDTQYF. The CDR3 nucleotides are TGTGCCAGCAGTTACGTTCGGGACACAGATACGCAGTATTTT.

Comments on this clone: This specimen includes other DNA sequences encoding the same CDR3. The chain has TRBV6-6 and TRBJ1-5, with TRBD1 matching over 7 bases. This CDR3 is 15 amino acids long. Trimming removed 5 bases from V and 2 bases from J; junction bases left unmatched: 6. Germline lookup yields CDR1 MNHNY and CDR2 SVGAGI (reference sequence). CDR3 region: CASSGQAAGNQPQHF. The CDR3, as DNA: TGTGCCAGCAGTGGACAGGCGGCGGGCAATCAGCCCCAGCATTTT.

V is TRBV2 and J is TRBJ1-1; unclear D gene. Trimming took 4 bases from V and 0 from J, leaving 9 bases between them. Germline V gene sequence: CDR1 SNHLY, CDR2 FYNNEI. This CDR3 contains 14 residues. CDR3 in DNA: TGTGCCAGCAGTGGGGCGTCCATGAACACTGAAGCTTTCTTT. This translates into CASSGASMNTEAFF.

This rearrangement joins TRBV9 to TRBJ2-1, with D tentatively TRBD2 (5 bases). The V gene's germline CDR1 is SGDLS and CDR2 YYNGEE. V lost 2 bases to trimming and J lost 9 bases, with 21 bases between them. The CDR3 extends over 16 amino acids. CDR3 in DNA: TGTGCCAGCAGCGTCTCTTGGGGTAGCCGGGGTAGTGAGCAGTTCTTC. Encoded protein: CASSVSWGSRGSEQFF.

This CDR3 is CASRSSGGKPSEQYF. DNA for the CDR3: TGTGCCAGCCGCTCCTCTGGGGGGAAACCGAGCGAGCAGTACTTC. This chain joins TRBV2 and TRBJ2-7, with D possibly TRBD2 on 6 matching bases. Germline CDR1 is SNHLY and CDR2 is FYNNEI. Trimming removed 8 bases at V and 6 bases at J, with 23 bases between. The CDR3 has 15 amino acids.

The chain recombines TRBV27 with TRBJ2-3, with 8 bases identical to TRBD2. Germline V lookup: CDR1 MNHEY, CDR2 SMNVEV (reference sequence). Unmatched junction bases numbered 9, after V lost 2 bases and J lost 2 bases. The CDR3 has 17 amino acids. Here the CDR3 DNA reads TGTGCCAGCAGTTTAACCGCCAAGCGGGGGTTCACAGATACGCAGTATTTT. Encoded protein: CASSLTAKRGFTDTQYF.

The rearrangement links TRBV6-1 to TRBJ2-5; the D is unclear. Trimming shortened V by 10 bases and J by 4 bases, and 13 bases separated the two germline ends. The germline CDR1 and CDR2 sequences are MNHNS and SASEGT. The CDR3 extends over 12 amino acids. This CDR3 is CATRMVGETQYF. The CDR3 DNA sequence: TGTGCCACCCGAATGGTCGGAGAGACCCAGTACTTC.

The J gene is TRBJ2-7, the V gene TRBV6-1; a possible D gene is TRBD2 (5 bases). Trimming took off 6 bases at V and 0 bases at J, with 15 bases between the two ends. CDR3 length: 15 residues. Germline CDR1 is MNHNS and CDR2 is SASEGT. CDR3 sequence: CASSYGGLVSYEQYF. The CDR3 region has the DNA TGTGCCAGCAGCTACGGAGGACTTGTCTCCTACGAGCAGTACTTC.

This clone showed up just a few times. The chain recombines TRBV5-4 with TRBJ2-3, with D unresolved. Between the trimmed V and J ends, which lost 0 bases and 4 bases, there was a span of 9 bases. CDR1 and CDR2 from the germline V gene are SGHNT and YYREEE (reference sequence). There are 14 residues in the CDR3. CDR3 nucleotide sequence: TGTGCCAGCAGCTTGGATGGCCGGGCAGATACGCAGTATTTT. Translation: CASSLDGRADTQYF. Supplemented by reference TRBV5-4 and TRBJ2-3, the full variable domain reads ETGVTQSPTHLIKTRGQQVTLRCSSQSGHNTVSWYQQALGQGPQFIFQYYREEENGRGNFPPRFSGLQFPNYSSELNVNALELDDSALYLCASSLDGRADTQYFGPGTRLTVL.

The chain links TRBV10-2 to TRBJ1-2; tentative D call: TRBD1 (6 bases). V was trimmed by 2 bases and J by 7 bases, leaving 11 bases between them. Germline V gene data show CDR1 as WSHSY and CDR2 as SAAADI. The CDR3 runs 13 residues. The CDR3 bases are TGCGCCAGCAGTGAGGCAAACAGGGTTGGCTACACCTTC. Translating gives CASSEANRVGYTF.

In this sample, this clone turned up a few times. The chain combines TRBV5-1 with TRBJ2-5; 7 bases line up with TRBD1. Per germline, CDR1 SGHRS and CDR2 YFSETQ. Losses at the gene ends were 1 base for V and 2 bases for J; bases not matched to a gene: 5. The CDR3 has 15 residues. This chain's CDR3 is CASSLNTGAQETQYF. Here the CDR3 DNA reads TGCGCCAGCAGCTTGAATACAGGGGCTCAAGAGACCCAGTACTTC.

This clone showed up just once. V and J are TRBV13 and TRBJ2-1; TRBD2 aligns across 7 bases. The junction had 7 bases not matched to a gene; V was cut back by 9 bases and J by 5 bases. The CDR3 extends over 13 amino acids. Germline CDR1 reads PRHDT; CDR2 reads FYEKMQ (reference sequence). CDR3 sequence reads: CASNGRFDNEQFF. The CDR3, as DNA: TGTGCCAGTAACGGGAGGTTTGACAATGAGCAGTTCTTC.